This record covers a single T cell receptor beta chain. Its specificity is not known. For the second PCR, which ran for about 6 to 12 cycles, a sample-barcoded 5' primer and a J-beta primer mix were used. TCRdb recomputed calls from the 5' RACE reads with MiXCR, one row per CDR3 protein. Among more than 800,000 distinct CDR3 sequences listed, around 28% were seen once. The data derive from a study of blood T cells in healthy people across ages. Overall study results and limits: Donors of long life had a larger count of naive CD4+ cells and greater diversity than aged donors. Strong correlation was found linking TCR beta diversity to naive T cell percentage. Age showed a roughly linear inverse relationship with TCR beta diversity per million T cells.

This CDR3 has 14 residues. Per the germline V gene, CDR1 is DFQATT and CDR2 is SNEGSKA (reference sequence). V was shortened by 1 base and J by 2 bases, with 10 bases between the two germline ends. The sequenced sample was blood. This TCR was recovered from a woman of 80 years or more in good health. V usage is TRBV20-1 and J usage is TRBJ2-3, with D possibly TRBD2 on 6 matching bases. CDR3 DNA sequence: TGCAGTGCTAGAGGGAGGGGCTTCACAGATACGCAGTATTTT. Amino acid sequence: CSARGRGFTDTQYF.